The clone carrying this T cell receptor (beta chain) was counted between two and nine times. Antigen specificity is unknown. The entirety of the isolated RNA underwent reverse transcription, so expressed TCRB transcripts were sequenced. Assay used: immunoSEQ multiplex PCR; TCRdb lists only in-frame clones, some missing. Here the sample spans around 140,000 clones, 9% being singletons. The sample comes from a study of beta chain features in type 1 diabetes. CDR1 and CDR2 from the germline V gene are SNHLY and FYNNEI. The CDR3 totals 13 residues. The germline V and J ends were trimmed by 11 bases and 4 bases, with 16 bases remaining between them. Study-wide points: For Type 1 diabetes patients, all four CD4+ subsets carried TCRB CDR3s that were moderately but significantly shorter.

This clonotype originated in a young man with type 1 diabetes. Sequencing was carried out using central memory CD4+ T cells from blood. The chain couples TRBV2 to TRBJ2-3; weak D call: TRBD2 (7 bases). The CDR3, as DNA: TGTGCCGGCGGGGGCCGAGGCCCAGATACGCAGTATTTT. This sequence encodes CAGGGRGPDTQYF.